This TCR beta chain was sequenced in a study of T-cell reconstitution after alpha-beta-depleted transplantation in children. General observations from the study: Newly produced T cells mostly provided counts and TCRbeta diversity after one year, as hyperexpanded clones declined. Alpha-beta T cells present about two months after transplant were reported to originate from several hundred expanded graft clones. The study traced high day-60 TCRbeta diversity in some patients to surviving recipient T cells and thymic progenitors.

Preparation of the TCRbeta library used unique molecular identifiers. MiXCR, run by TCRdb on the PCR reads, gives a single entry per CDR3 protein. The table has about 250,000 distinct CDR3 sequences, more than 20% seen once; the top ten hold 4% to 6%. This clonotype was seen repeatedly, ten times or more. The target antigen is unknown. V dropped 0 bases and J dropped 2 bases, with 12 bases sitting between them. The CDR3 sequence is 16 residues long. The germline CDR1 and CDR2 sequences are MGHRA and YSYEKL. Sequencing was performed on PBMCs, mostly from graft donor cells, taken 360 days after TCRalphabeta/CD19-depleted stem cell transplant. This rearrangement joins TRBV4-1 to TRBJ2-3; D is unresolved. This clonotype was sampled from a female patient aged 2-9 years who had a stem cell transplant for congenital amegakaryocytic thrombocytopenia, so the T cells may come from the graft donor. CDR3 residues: CASSQDPRLDTDTQYF. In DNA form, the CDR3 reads TGCGCCAGCAGCCAAGATCCGCGACTGGACACAGATACGCAGTATTTT.